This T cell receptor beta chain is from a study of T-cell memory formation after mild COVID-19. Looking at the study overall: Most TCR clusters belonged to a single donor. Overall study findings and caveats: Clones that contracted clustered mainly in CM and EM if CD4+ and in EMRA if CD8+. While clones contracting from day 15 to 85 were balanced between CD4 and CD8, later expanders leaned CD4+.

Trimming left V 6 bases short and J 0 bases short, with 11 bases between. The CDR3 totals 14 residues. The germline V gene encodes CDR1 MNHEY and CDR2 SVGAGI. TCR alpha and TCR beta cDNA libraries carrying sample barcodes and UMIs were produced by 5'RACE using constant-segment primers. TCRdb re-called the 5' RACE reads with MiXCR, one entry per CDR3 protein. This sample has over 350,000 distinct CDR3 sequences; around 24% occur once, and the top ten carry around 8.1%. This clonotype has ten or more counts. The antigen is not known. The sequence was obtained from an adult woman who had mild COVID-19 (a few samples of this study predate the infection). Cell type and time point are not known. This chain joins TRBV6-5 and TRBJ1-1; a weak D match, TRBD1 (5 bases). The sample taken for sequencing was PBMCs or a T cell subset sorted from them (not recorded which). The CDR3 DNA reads TGTGCCAGCAGGCCGGGACCGATGAACACTGAAGCTTTCTTT. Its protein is CASRPGPMNTEAFF.